This T cell receptor beta chain emerged from a study of T cells in Graves' hyperthyroidism and ophthalmopathy. Regarding the study as a whole: Using 13 V-J features, a model discriminated ophthalmopathy from stable hyperthyroidism. Among clonotypes expanded in thyroid above 0.001, most were also found in blood.

TCR beta CDR3 regions were amplified from RNA transcripts. A first-round RT-PCR of the TCR CDR3 used the HTBI primer set. Each CDR3 protein gets one entry after TCRdb re-called the multiplex PCR reads with MiXCR. The data show fewer than 600,000 distinct CDR3 sequences, about 14% seen once. This CDR3 region has 12 residues. With 6 bases removed from V and 5 bases from J, the gap between germline ends came to 11 bases. Note on this clonotype: Its antigen is not identified.

A lack of ophthalmopathy progression within 18 months defined stable Graves' hyperthyroidism. Patients aged 18 to 65 had newly diagnosed hyperthyroidism of under 2 months' duration. This chain links TRBV12-3 or TRBV12-4 with TRBJ2-7; D unclear. The clonotype comes from a woman in her forties with Graves' hyperthyroidism. Input material: blood. CDR3: CASRTQRDEQYF. The CDR3 coding sequence is TGTGCCAGCAGGACCCAAAGGGACGAGCAGTACTTC.